This T cell receptor (beta chain) was identified during a study of cytomegalovirus exposure and HLA in healthy donors. This CDR3 spans 14 amino acids. The V segment lost 4 bases and the J segment 2 bases; nucleotides outside the gene matches: 5. Germline V lookup: CDR1 MDHEN, CDR2 SYDVKM. Details on this clone: Antigen specificity is unknown.

In the PCR, 60 Vbeta and 13 Jbeta primers were used. Method: immunoSEQ multiplex PCR; TCRdb's copy keeps in-frame clones and lacks some. The data contain 100,000 to 150,000 clones, under 80% of them seen just once; the ten biggest clones take up around a tenth. Study-wide results and caveats: TRBV6-2, TRBV6-3 and some other V segments were unresolvable in 87-base-pair reads.

The source is a woman between 50 and 59 years old in good health and CMV-seropositive. The genes are TRBV28 and TRBJ2-7; 7 bases map to TRBD1. What was sequenced was PBMCs. The CDR3 sequence is CASSSVTGTYEQYF. The CDR3 coding sequence is TGTGCCAGCAGTTCAGTGACAGGGACCTACGAGCAGTACTTC.